The present entry profiles one T cell receptor (beta chain) with its context. Other DNA sequences in this specimen translate into the identical CDR3. Profiled with immunoSEQ multiplex PCR; TCRdb holds only in-frame clones, not every one. Among under 9,000 clones listed, roughly 60% were seen once. The sample is drawn from a study of tissue T cells after allogeneic stem cell transplantation. The CDR3 is 14 amino acids. The germline V gene encodes CDR1 SGHAT and CDR2 FQNNGV. The V end lost 2 bases, the J end lost 1 base, and 3 bases lay between the germline ends. Here the sequenced sample was duodenum tissue, taken at autopsy. The clonotype originates from an older female donor with lung cancer. The chain links TRBV11-2 to TRBJ2-6, with unresolved D. CDR3 protein: CASSLTSGANVLTF. CDR3 sequence (DNA): TGTGCCAGCAGCTTAACTTCTGGGGCCAACGTCCTGACTTTC.